The 6 T cell receptor beta chains presented below share a single source sample, sequenced in a study of tumor-infiltrating lymphocytes in primary liver carcinoma. Production of TCR beta cDNA used around 0.45 ug total RNA together with a constant-region primer. Each TCR beta library was derived from three nested multiplex PCR rounds that employed slightly modified ARM-PCR. The first two PCR rounds used TRBV1-TRBV30 forward primers with a C-beta reverse primer, roughly 10 cycles each. TCRdb re-derived calls from the multiplex PCR reads in MiXCR, one entry per CDR3 protein. In the table there are around 54,000 distinct CDR3 sequences, about 73% of which are singletons. The study co-extracted DNA and RNA from around 20-30 mg of unsorted bulk tissue. The sequencing input was liver tumor tissue from sampling region 2. Subset defined: tumor region T2, inferior pole. The receptors come from a man aged 35 to 55 with primary liver carcinoma and hepatitis B virus infection.

On this clonotype itself: Without the conserved terminal phenylalanine or tryptophan, this CDR3 likely stems from a read error. The chain has TRBV11-2 and TRBJ1-2; TRBD1 might be the D (5 bases). V gave up 3 bases and J gave up 6 bases, with 11 bases separating them. The CDR3 sequence is 13 residues long. Germline CDR1 reads SGHAT; CDR2 reads FQNNGV. Here the CDR3 DNA reads TGTGCCAGCAGCTTTGGCAGGGTCGATGGCTACACCCTC. It encodes CASSFGRVDGYTL.

The table lists this clonotype with many counts. This sequence joins TRBV28 and TRBJ2-3; 10 nucleotides match TRBD2. The CDR3 length is 15 residues. Germline V CDR1 and CDR2: MDHEN, SYDVKM. V lost 6 bases and J lost 3; bases outside the gene matches: 6. The DNA for the CDR3 is TGTGCCAGCAGCCAGCGGGAGGGCCATACAGATACGCAGTATTTT. Encoded protein: CASSQREGHTDTQYF.

This clonotype showed up many times. Given a much more abundant clone one base away, this may be a read error. CDR3 residues: CAINQGEGGTQYF. CDR3 nucleotide sequence: TGTGCCATAAACCAGGGGGAGGGAGGTACGCAGTATTTT. The genes are TRBV10-3 and TRBJ2-3; D possibly uses TRBD1 or TRBD2 (7 bases each). V shed 9 bases and J shed 8 bases, with 18 bases lying between them. The V gene's germline CDR1 is ENHRY and CDR2 SYGVKD. CDR3 length: 13 amino acids.

Details on this clonotype: This CDR3 fails to terminate in the conserved phenylalanine or tryptophan, so it likely reflects a read error. The chain links TRBV29-1 to TRBJ2-7; TRBD1 agrees at 7 bases. CDR3 size: 14 residues. CDR1 and CDR2 from the germline V gene are SQVTM and ANQGSEA. V shed 4 bases and J 2 bases; nucleotides not matched to a gene: 8. The CDR3 DNA sequence: TGCAGCGTTGTAATAGGGGGCAGCCCCTACGAGCAGTACTGC. This translates into CSVVIGGSPYEQYC.

This clonotype was observed a few times. A much larger clone lies one base from this, so it may be a read error. The chain combines TRBV28 with TRBJ2-1; D may correspond to TRBD1 or TRBD2 (5 bases each). Germline V gives CDR1 MDHEN, CDR2 SYDVKM. The CDR3 length is 13 residues. CDR3 amino acids: CASRDQPYNERFF. In DNA form, the CDR3 reads TGTGCCAGCCGGGACCAGCCCTACAATGAGCGGTTCTTC.

A remark on this clonotype: This CDR3 is missing its conserved last phenylalanine or tryptophan, likely due to a read error. The chain links TRBV4-1 to TRBJ2-2; TRBD2 agrees at 7 bases. Germline CDR1 is MGHRA and CDR2 is YSYEKL. The CDR3 runs to 15 residues. CDR3 sequence reads: CTSSQSSGNTGELFL. The CDR3 DNA is TGCACCAGCAGCCAATCTAGCGGGAACACCGGGGAGCTGTTTCTT.